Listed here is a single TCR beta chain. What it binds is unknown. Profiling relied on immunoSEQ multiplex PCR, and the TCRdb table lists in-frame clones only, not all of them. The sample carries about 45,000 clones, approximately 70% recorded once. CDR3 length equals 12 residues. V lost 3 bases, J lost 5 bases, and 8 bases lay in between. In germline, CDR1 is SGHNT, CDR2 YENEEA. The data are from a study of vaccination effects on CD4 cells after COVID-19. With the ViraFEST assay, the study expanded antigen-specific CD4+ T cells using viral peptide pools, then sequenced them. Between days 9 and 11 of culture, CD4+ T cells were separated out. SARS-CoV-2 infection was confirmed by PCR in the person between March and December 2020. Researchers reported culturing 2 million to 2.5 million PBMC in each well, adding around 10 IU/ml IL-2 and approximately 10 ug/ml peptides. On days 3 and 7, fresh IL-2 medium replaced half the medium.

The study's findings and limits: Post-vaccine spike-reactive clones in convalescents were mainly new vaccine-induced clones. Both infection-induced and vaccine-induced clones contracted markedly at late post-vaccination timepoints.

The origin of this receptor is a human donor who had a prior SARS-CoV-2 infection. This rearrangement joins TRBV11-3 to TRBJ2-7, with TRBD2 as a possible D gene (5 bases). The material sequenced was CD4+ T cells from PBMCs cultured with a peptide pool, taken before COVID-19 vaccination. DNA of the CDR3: TGTGCCAGCAGCTTTAAGAGGGACGAGCAGTACTTC. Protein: CASSFKRDEQYF.